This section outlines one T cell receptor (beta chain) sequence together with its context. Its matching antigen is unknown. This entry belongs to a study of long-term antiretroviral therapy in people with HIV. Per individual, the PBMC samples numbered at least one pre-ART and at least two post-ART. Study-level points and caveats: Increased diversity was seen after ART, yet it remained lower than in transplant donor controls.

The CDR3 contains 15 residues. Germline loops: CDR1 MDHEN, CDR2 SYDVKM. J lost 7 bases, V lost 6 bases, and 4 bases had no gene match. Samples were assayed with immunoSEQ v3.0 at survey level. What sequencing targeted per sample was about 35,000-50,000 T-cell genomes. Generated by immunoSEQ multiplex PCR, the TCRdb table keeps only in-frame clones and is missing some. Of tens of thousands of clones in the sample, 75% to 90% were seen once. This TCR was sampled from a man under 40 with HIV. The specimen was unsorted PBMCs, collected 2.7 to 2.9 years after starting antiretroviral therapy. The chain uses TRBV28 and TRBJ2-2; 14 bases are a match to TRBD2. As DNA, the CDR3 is TGTGCCAGCAGCTCGACTAGCGGGAGGGTCGGGGAGCTGTTTTTT. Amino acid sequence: CASSSTSGRVGELFF.